One and the same sample provided the 20 T cell receptor beta chains below, sequenced in a study of blood T cell repertoires in COVID-19. The repertoire was sequenced with immunoSEQ multiplex PCR; TCRdb's copy has only in-frame clones and lacks some. This sample has roughly 160,000 clones, with roughly 80% found just once. Sequencing input: peripheral blood. These receptors all stem from a man aged 65-85 years with active or convalescent COVID-19.

The chain is built from TRBV29-1 and TRBJ1-1; 7 positions agree with TRBD1. This CDR3 region has 11 residues. With 4 bases clipped from V and 4 bases from J, the junction kept 0 bases outside the gene matches. Germline lookup yields CDR1 SQVTM and CDR2 ANQGSEA. CDR3 in DNA: TGCAGCGTTGGACAGGGCACTGAAGCTTTCTTT. This gives the protein CSVGQGTEAFF.

The J gene is TRBJ2-7, the V gene TRBV5-4; possible D gene TRBD2, 6 bases. This CDR3 contains 13 residues. Deletions cut 1 base from V and 6 bases from J, with 11 bases between. CDR1 is SGHNT and CDR2 is YYREEE in the germline V gene (reference sequence). This CDR3 reads CASSLTSLTEQYF. The CDR3 coding sequence is TGTGCCAGCAGCTTGACTAGCCTTACCGAGCAGTACTTC.

This chain connects TRBV28 to TRBJ2-1; 9 nucleotides align to TRBD2. V was clipped by 4 bases and J by 8 bases; unmatched bases: 12. Germline loops: CDR1 MDHEN, CDR2 SYDVKM. The length of the CDR3 is 16 residues. This chain's CDR3 is CASSSQVGGRAYEQFF. CDR3 DNA: TGTGCCAGCAGTTCCCAGGTGGGCGGGAGGGCCTATGAGCAGTTCTTC.

The CDR3 sequence: CASSSPWLAGGNNEQFF. The CDR3, as DNA: TGTGCCAGCAGTTCCCCCTGGCTAGCGGGGGGGAACAATGAGCAGTTCTTC. The genes are TRBV27 and TRBJ2-1; 12 bases are a match to TRBD2. Trimming cost V 4 bases and J 5 bases; bases outside gene matches: 9. The germline V gene encodes CDR1 MNHEY and CDR2 SMNVEV (reference sequence). This CDR3 has 17 residues.

This clone was observed a handful of times. This rearrangement joins TRBV3-1 (or the pseudogene TRBV3-2) to TRBJ1-5; D is unresolved. CDR1 and CDR2 from the germline V gene are LGHDT and YNNKEL (reference sequence). The CDR3 spans 19 residues. The ends were cut back, 4 bases at V and 0 bases at J, with 22 bases in the middle. DNA for the CDR3: TGTGCCAGCAGCCCCAGATCTTTTTCAGGCCGGCTTAGCAATCAGCCCCAGCATTTT. Its protein is CASSPRSFSGRLSNQPQHF.

The chain employs TRBV7-2 and TRBJ2-3; TRBD2 aligns across 8 bases. Germline V lookup: CDR1 SGHTA, CDR2 FQGNSA. The CDR3 length is 16 residues. V trimming: 0 bases; J trimming: 7 bases; junction bases outside the gene matches: 9. In nucleotides, the CDR3 is TGTGCCAGCAGCTTAGCCCCCAGCGGGAGAGATAATACGCAGTATTTT. Amino acids: CASSLAPSGRDNTQYF.

CDR3: CASSLQSNTEAFF. CDR3 in DNA: TGTGCCAGCAGCTTACAGTCGAACACTGAAGCTTTCTTT. This sequence joins TRBV7-3 and TRBJ1-1; D is unresolved. Germline V gene data show CDR1 as SGHTA and CDR2 as FQGTGA. The CDR3 loop spans 13 amino acids. V was shortened by 2 bases and J by 1 base, with 5 bases between the two germline ends.

The V call is TRBV13, the J call TRBJ2-1, with 8 nucleotides matching TRBD2. The CDR3 sequence is 14 residues long. V lost 5 bases to trimming and J lost 4 bases; unmatched junction nucleotides: 4. The germline gives CDR1 PRHDT, CDR2 FYEKMQ (reference sequence). The CDR3 spells CASSPGLDYNEQFF. The CDR3 region has the DNA TGTGCCAGCAGCCCGGGACTAGATTACAATGAGCAGTTCTTC.

The chain combines TRBV2 with TRBJ2-7; 7 bases are shared with TRBD2. J gave up 1 base and V 9 bases, and 6 bases lay outside the gene matches. The CDR3 runs 13 residues. The germline gives CDR1 SNHLY, CDR2 FYNNEI. The CDR3 DNA sequence: TGTGCCAGTTATAGGGACTATTCCTACGAGCAGTACTTC. Translating it yields CASYRDYSYEQYF.

The chain carries TRBV25-1 and TRBJ2-7; 11 nucleotides align to TRBD1. The CDR3 length is 17 residues. Unmatched junction bases numbered 12, after V lost 4 bases and J lost 4 bases. Germline V gives CDR1 MGHDK, CDR2 SYGVNS. The CDR3 is CASSGPLKDRGLYEQYF. The CDR3 DNA reads TGTGCCAGCAGTGGCCCCCTCAAGGACAGGGGGCTTTACGAGCAGTACTTC.

This clone was seen once. The chain employs TRBV7-9 and TRBJ2-5; the match to TRBD2 covers 12 bases. Germline lookup yields CDR1 SEHNR and CDR2 FQNEAQ (reference sequence). The CDR3 contains 15 residues. V trimming: 2 bases; J trimming: 5 bases; junction bases outside the gene matches: 3. CDR3 amino acids: CASSLLAGGSETQYF. The CDR3 nucleotides are TGTGCCAGCAGCTTACTAGCGGGAGGGTCGGAGACCCAGTACTTC.

This clone came up once. J is TRBJ2-1 and V is TRBV5-1, with TRBD1 matching over 10 bases. Trimming cost V 4 bases and J 4 bases; bases outside gene matches: 5. This CDR3 contains 15 residues. Germline V gene sequence: CDR1 SGHRS, CDR2 YFSETQ. The DNA of the CDR3 is TGCGCCAGCAGCCCCGGGACAGGGGATTACAATGAGCAGTTCTTC. Protein product: CASSPGTGDYNEQFF.

The chain employs TRBV14 and TRBJ1-5; 9 bases are a match to TRBD1. This CDR3 region has 13 residues. V shed 4 bases and J 16 bases; nucleotides not matched to a gene: 11. Germline CDR1 SGHDN, CDR2 FVKESK. CDR3 sequence (DNA): TGTGCCAGCAGCCTCATAAGGGGACAGGGTCTTCATTTT. Its protein is CASSLIRGQGLHF.

The J gene is TRBJ1-2, the V gene TRBV7-2, with D possibly matching TRBD1 (6 bases). CDR1 is SGHTA and CDR2 is FQGNSA in the germline V gene. This CDR3 has 13 amino acids. The V end lost 1 base, the J end lost 8 bases, and 11 bases lay between the germline ends. The CDR3 DNA sequence: TGTGCCAGCAGCTTAGTCGCAGGGGACGGCTACACCTTC. It encodes CASSLVAGDGYTF.

The chain joins TRBV14 to TRBJ1-1; TRBD1 matches at 8 bases. The CDR3 extends over 13 amino acids. V gave up 6 bases and J gave up 3 bases; unmatched junction bases: 3. Germline V gene data show CDR1 as SGHDN and CDR2 as FVKESK. The CDR3 coding sequence is TGTGCCAGCAGTCGACAGGGGTACACTGAAGCTTTCTTT. It translates to CASSRQGYTEAFF. Supplemented by reference TRBV14 and TRBJ1-1, the full variable domain reads EAGVTQFPSHSVIEKGQTVTLRCDPISGHDNLYWYRRVMGKEIKFLLHFVKESKQDESGMPNNRFLAERTGGTYSTLKVQPAELEDSGVYFCASSRQGYTEAFFGQGTRLTVV.

As DNA, the CDR3 is TGTGCCAGCACCCCCGGGGGGGGGCTGAGAGGCTACACCTTC. As protein: CASTPGGGLRGYTF. The chain employs TRBV6-5 and TRBJ1-2; TRBD1 is a possible D gene (6 bases). V lost 7 bases to trimming and J lost 8 bases, with 20 bases between them. Germline CDR1 and CDR2: MNHEY and SVGAGI. This CDR3 comprises 14 residues.

The chain employs TRBV27 and TRBJ2-7; D possibly corresponds to TRBD2 (6 bases). Trimming cost V 10 bases and J 7 bases, with 20 bases left between them. The CDR3 is 13 amino acids. Germline V lookup: CDR1 MNHEY, CDR2 SMNVEV (reference sequence). The CDR3 bases are TGTGCCACCCGTCCGGGAGTTGGGGCAGAGCAGTACTTC. It encodes CATRPGVGAEQYF.

This chain uses TRBV6-2 or TRBV6-3 with TRBJ1-6; 9 positions match TRBD1. The trim removed 3 bases at V and 10 bases at J, leaving 7 bases unmatched. The CDR3 covers 15 residues. CDR1 is MNHEY and CDR2 is SVGEGT in the germline V gene. In nucleotides, the CDR3 is TGTGCCAGCAGTTATCCGGGACAGGGTCGATCACCCCTCCACTTT. Its translation is CASSYPGQGRSPLHF.

The chain uses TRBV11-2 and TRBJ2-1; 12 positions match TRBD2. The CDR3 is made up of 17 amino acids. V gave up 1 base and J gave up 4 bases; unmatched junction bases: 5. Germline values: CDR1 SGHAT, CDR2 FQNNGV. CDR3 region: CASSLGASGRGYNEQFF. Written as DNA, the CDR3 is TGTGCCAGCAGCTTAGGCGCTAGCGGGAGGGGATACAATGAGCAGTTCTTC.

The genes are TRBV2 and TRBJ2-2; D might be TRBD2 (5 bases). Germline V gene lookup returns CDR1 SNHLY and CDR2 FYNNEI. This CDR3 contains 17 residues. V lost 3 bases, J lost 6 bases, and 20 bases lay in between. The CDR3: CASSDDRGGYTSGELFF. The CDR3 DNA reads TGTGCCAGCAGTGACGATCGGGGTGGGTACACCTCCGGGGAGCTGTTTTTT.